This section outlines one T cell receptor beta chain sequence together with its context. The sample is drawn from a study of shared clonotypes between healthy human individuals. Naive-designated CD8 cells lacked CD45RO, were positively enriched for CCR7, and omitted terminally differentiated effector memory CD45RA+ cells. The test was conducted at deep level. Generated by immunoSEQ multiplex PCR, the TCRdb table keeps only in-frame clones and is missing some. Of approximately 1.9 million clones in the sample, about 94% were seen once. V was pared by 4 bases and J by 0 bases, with 14 bases between. Germline values: CDR1 SGHDT, CDR2 YYEEEE. The length of the CDR3 is 15 residues.

This clonotype was sampled from a man between 18 and 35 years old in good health. Some clones in this sample may be carry-over from other donors' samples. The chain combines TRBV5-6 with TRBJ2-7; D is possibly TRBD2 (5 bases). Material: naive CD8+ T cells from PBMCs. In nucleotides, the CDR3 is TGTGCCAGCAGCGGTGACGGGGAGAGCTCCTACGAGCAGTACTTC. This encodes CASSGDGESSYEQYF.